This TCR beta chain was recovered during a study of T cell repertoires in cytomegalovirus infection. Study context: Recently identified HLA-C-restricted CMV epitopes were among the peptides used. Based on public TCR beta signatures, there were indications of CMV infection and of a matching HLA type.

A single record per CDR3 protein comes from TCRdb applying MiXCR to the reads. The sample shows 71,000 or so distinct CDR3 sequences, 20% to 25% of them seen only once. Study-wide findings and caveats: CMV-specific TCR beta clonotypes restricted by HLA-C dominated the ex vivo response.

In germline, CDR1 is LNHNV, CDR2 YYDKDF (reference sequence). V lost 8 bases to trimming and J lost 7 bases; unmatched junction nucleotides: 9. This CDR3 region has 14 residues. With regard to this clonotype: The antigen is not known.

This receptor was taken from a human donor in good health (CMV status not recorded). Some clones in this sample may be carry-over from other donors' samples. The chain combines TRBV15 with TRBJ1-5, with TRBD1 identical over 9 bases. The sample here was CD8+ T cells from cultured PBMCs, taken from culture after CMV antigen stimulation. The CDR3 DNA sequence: TGTGCCACCGAACAGGACAGGGGCGGACAGCCCCAGCATTTT. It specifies CATEQDRGGQPQHF. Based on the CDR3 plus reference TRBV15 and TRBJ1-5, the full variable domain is DAMVIQNPRYQVTQFGKPVTLSCSQTLNHNVMYWYQQKSSQAPKLLFHYYDKDFNNEADTPDNFQSRRPNTSFCFLDIRSPGLGDTAMYLCATEQDRGGQPQHFGDGTRLSIL.